The clone carrying this T cell receptor beta chain was seen a few times. Its antigen is not identified. This sample stems from a study of OX40 agonist ivuxolimab in advanced cancers. Here immunoSEQ multiplex PCR was the method, and the copy in TCRdb shows in-frame clones only, minus some. Here the sample spans about 45,000 clones, approximately 91% being singletons. Study outcomes and limitations: Several nonresponders also turned out to have low normalized T-cell clonal expansion. At 0.1 to 3.0 mg/kg, CD4+ and CD8+ blood T cells expanded clonally by week 6.

The receptor comes from an adult with an advanced solid tumor such as melanoma, head and neck, liver or kidney cancer. The sample here was CD4+ or CD8+ T cells sorted from blood, taken in a trial of the OX40 agonist ivuxolimab.

CDR3 DNA sequence: TGTGCCAGCAGTGAAGCCAGGTTAGGTGGAAACACCATATATTTT. This sequence encodes CASSEARLGGNTIYF. The rearrangement joins TRBV2 to TRBJ1-3; no reliable D call. V shed 0 bases and J shed 3 bases, with 9 bases lying between them. CDR3 length: 15 residues. Germline V gene sequence: CDR1 SNHLY, CDR2 FYNNEI.